This entry is about one T cell receptor (beta chain). Its antigen target is currently unknown. The junction and the germline gene differ at one end; a read error may be behind it. This sample is drawn from a study of beta chain features in type 1 diabetes (dated by TCRdb to the late 2010s). About the full investigation: No differences in mean age, gender distribution, total cell number or subset yield were found between patients and healthy donors. A total of over 90,000,000 sorted cells were examined across all samples, and a strong correlation was observed between cell number per subset and RNA yield. Regulatory and stem cell-like memory subsets were isolated from only 8 patients and about 8 healthy donors, whereas naive and central memory subsets came from all 30 or so donors. In the study, recently diagnosed type 1 diabetes patients and matched healthy donors were compared on the TCRB repertoires of their sorted circulating CD4+ T cell subsets. Broader findings and caveats from the paper: Naive, central memory and regulatory TCRB repertoires appeared more similar among patients than among healthy donors. HLA sub-analyses involved small numbers of individuals, so any influence of HLA type on TCRB rearrangement remained unresolved. Sequencing cDNA rather than genomic DNA could over-represent highly expressing activated cells, although activation and CD3 levels did not differ between groups. A moderate but significant shortening of TCRB CDR3 length was observed in type 1 diabetes patients in all four CD4+ subsets. At VDJ recombination sites, type 1 diabetes patients had fewer insertions and more deleted nucleotides, which implies abnormalities in thymic rearrangement. Shorter templates might be favored by PCR, yet because patient and control samples were amplified and corrected together, any such skew would affect both groups equally.

Each donor gave one peripheral blood draw, averaging approximately 0.12 L, which was collected into heparinised tubes. A BD FACSAria II and a panel including CD45RO, CCR7, CD25, CD127, CD95 and CD27 were used to sort naive, central memory, regulatory and stem cell-like memory CD4+ T cells. Purity was above 95% for every sorted population. PBMCs were separated immediately by Lymphoprep density gradient centrifugation and were stained directly, without being cultured. Samples were stained and sorted in pairs, with one healthy donor and one patient per experiment, so that batch effects were minimized. The entire amount of isolated RNA was reverse transcribed using the High Capacity cDNA Reverse Transcription Kit, so the sequenced TCRB transcripts were expressed ones. Naive, central memory and regulatory T cell samples underwent deep immunoSEQ sequencing, averaging around 3.6 million total reads per sample. Sorted cells were lysed in RLT buffer and RNA was extracted with DNase-treated RNeasy Micro or Mini kits, depending on cell number. Each cell subset was processed separately to prevent cross-contamination, with patient and healthy donor samples processed together. Using the immunoSEQ multiplex PCR, TCRB sequences were amplified from cDNA into 87-bp fragments spanning the CDR3 region. Sequencing of the amplicons was performed on the Illumina HiSeq platform. In the paper's pipeline: PCR bias was corrected computationally using synthetic template baselines, and reads within Hamming distance 2 were collapsed, with unmergeable singletons discarded. Reads were aligned against IMGT so that V, D and J genes, CDR3 length and insertions or deletions at six rearrangement sites could be assigned. Within each subset, clonotype counts were normalized to sorted cell number, and only after that were true diversity and Gini coefficients computed with the tcR R package. The overlap coefficient, calculated on TCRB nucleotide sequences, was used to quantify repertoire sharing. The table was pulled from immuneACCESS by TCRdb, which kept in-frame rearrangements only. Such tables lose some clones; where checked, under half of the loss comes from unresolved V genes, and the rest has no known cause. V and J calls and clone size are as listed in that table; D and trimming were resolved from the DNA. This sample is represented by a few hundred thousand clones; roughly 9.8% of them were singletons. The ten most abundant clones make up about 0.64% of the sample.

The CDR3 sequence holds 13 residues, the cysteine and phenylalanine included. Only CDR3 DNA remains: 39 bases, in frame from the first base. As encoded in the germline V gene (reference sequence), CDR1 is SEHNR while CDR2 is FQNEAQ. The TCR sequence derives from a man aged 30 to 45 with type 1 diabetes. The chain employs TRBV7-9 and TRBJ1-2, with the D gene call left open. The sequencing sample was made of central memory CD4+ T cells from blood. Here the CDR3 is given as CASSLNDGYGYIF. The base sequence is TGTGCCAGCAGCTTAAACGACGGATATGGCTACATCTTC.